One sample yielded the 7 T cell receptor beta chains listed below, sequenced in a study of tumor-infiltrating lymphocytes in glioblastoma multiforme. TCRB libraries came from RNA via three nested multiplex PCR rounds. Using its own MiXCR run on the multiplex PCR reads, TCRdb lists one record per CDR3 protein. This table holds approximately 15,000 distinct CDR3 sequences, more than 65% found once. The sequenced material came from brain tumor tissue. Receptors originate from a male donor with glioblastoma.

This chain joins TRBV6-2 or TRBV6-3 and TRBJ1-1, with D unresolved. The V gene's germline CDR1 is MNHEY and CDR2 SVGEGT. Trimming took off 0 bases at V and 8 bases at J, with 7 bases between the two ends. This CDR3 contains 12 residues. In DNA form, the CDR3 reads TGTGCCAGCAGTTACTCAGCAAACGAAGCTTTCTTT. This gives the protein CASSYSANEAFF.

This clonotype was picked up a small number of times. The V call is TRBV4-1, the J call TRBJ2-1; TRBD2 matches 7 bases. The CDR3 contains 16 residues. Per the germline V gene, CDR1 is MGHRA and CDR2 is YSYEKL. The V gene end was trimmed by 4 bases and the J gene end by 0 bases; junction bases not matched to a gene: 6. The CDR3 reads CASSPDKRDSYNEQFF. The CDR3 DNA sequence: TGCGCCAGCAGCCCGGACAAGCGGGACTCCTACAATGAGCAGTTCTTC.

This clonotype is a singleton in its sample. Compared with germline, one end of the junction differs, possibly owing to a read error. The V call is TRBV30, the J call TRBJ2-1; D gene uncertain. This CDR3 is built from 15 residues. Germline values: CDR1 GTSNPN, CDR2 SVGIG (reference sequence). CDR3 amino acids: CAWSRMLCSYNEQCF. CDR3 DNA: TGTGCCTGGAGTAGAATGTTATGCTCCTACAATGAGCAGTGCTTC.

This clonotype came up many times. V is TRBV7-9 and J is TRBJ2-5; D gene unclear. The V gene's germline CDR1 is SEHNR and CDR2 FQNEAQ (reference sequence). This CDR3 comprises 14 residues. Trimming left V 5 bases short and J 1 base short, with 11 bases between. CDR3 loop: CASSTPYSQETQYF. CDR3 coding DNA: TGTGCCAGCAGCACCCCCTATTCCCAAGAGACCCAGTACTTC.

As for this clonotype: The CDR3 does not close with the conserved phenylalanine or tryptophan, likely indicating a read error. The chain carries TRBV7-2 and TRBJ2-7; no clear D. Germline assignment: CDR1 SGHTA and CDR2 FQGNSA. This CDR3 comprises 15 residues. V lost 1 base to trimming and J lost 0 bases, with 10 bases between them. CDR3 in DNA: TGTGCCAGCAGCTTAGGGATAGATTCCTCCTACGAGCAGTACCTC. This gives the protein CASSLGIDSSYEQYL.

This clonotype was counted once. One end of the junction is discordant with germline, which a read error may explain. This chain uses TRBV7-9 with TRBJ2-1; D call uncertain. The germline CDR1 and CDR2 sequences are SEHNR and FQNEAQ (reference sequence). This CDR3 region has 15 residues. The CDR3 here is CASSLVGSPYNEQFF. As DNA, the CDR3 is TGTGCCAGCAGCTTAGTCGGCTCACCTTACAATGAGCAATTCTTC. The entire variable domain, with the rest obtained from reference TRBV7-9 and TRBJ2-1, is as follows: DTGVSQNPRHKITKRGQNVTFRCDPISEHNRLYWYRQTLGQGPEFLTYFQNEAQLEKSRLLSDRFSAERPKGSFSTLEIQRTEQGDSAMYLCASSLVGSPYNEQFFGPGTRLTVL.

This chain connects TRBV6-5 to TRBJ2-7; 12 bases match TRBD2. This CDR3 has 14 amino acids. V was pared by 6 bases and J by 5 bases, with 5 bases of the junction left unmatched. Germline V lookup: CDR1 MNHEY, CDR2 SVGAGI. The CDR3, as DNA: TGTGCCAGCAGCCAGACTAGCGGGAGCCACGAGCAGTACTTC. It yields the protein CASSQTSGSHEQYF.